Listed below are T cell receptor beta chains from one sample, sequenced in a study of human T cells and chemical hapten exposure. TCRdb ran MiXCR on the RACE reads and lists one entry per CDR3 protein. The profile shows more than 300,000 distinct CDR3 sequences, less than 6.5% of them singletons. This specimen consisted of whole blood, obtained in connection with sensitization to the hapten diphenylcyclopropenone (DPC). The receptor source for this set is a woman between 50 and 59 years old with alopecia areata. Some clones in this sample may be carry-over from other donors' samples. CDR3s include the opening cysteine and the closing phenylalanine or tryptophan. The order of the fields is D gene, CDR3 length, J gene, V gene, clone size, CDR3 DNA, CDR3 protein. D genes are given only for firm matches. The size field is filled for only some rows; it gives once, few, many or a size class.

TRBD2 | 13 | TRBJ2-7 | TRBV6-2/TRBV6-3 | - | TGTGCCAGCAGCCCCAGCGGGAGTTGGGAGCAGTACTTC | CASSPSGSWEQYF
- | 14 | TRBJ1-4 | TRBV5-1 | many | TGCGCCAGCAGCTGGAGAACAACTAATGAAAAACTGTTTTTT | CASSWRTTNEKLFF
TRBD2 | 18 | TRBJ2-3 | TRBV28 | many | TGTGCCAGCAGTTTGACTCGGCGACTAGCGGAAAGCACAGATACGCAGTATTTT | CASSLTRRLAESTDTQYF
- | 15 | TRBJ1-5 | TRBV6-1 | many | TGTGCCAGCATGTACAGGGAATTCAACAATCAGCCCCAGCATTTT | CASMYREFNNQPQHF
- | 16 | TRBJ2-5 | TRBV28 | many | TGTGCCAGCACCCCCTCTAAAGGGGGGTGGCAAGAGACCCAGTACTTC | CASTPSKGGWQETQYF
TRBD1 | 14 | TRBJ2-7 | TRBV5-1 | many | TGCGCCAGCAGCAGAGACAGGGGGCGCGGGGAGCAGTACTTC | CASSRDRGRGEQYF
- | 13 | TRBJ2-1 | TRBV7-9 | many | TGTGCCAGCAGCTTAGCGGGGCACAATGAGCAGTTCTTC | CASSLAGHNEQFF
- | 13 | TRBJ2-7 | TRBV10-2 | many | TGCGCCAGCAGTACGGACCGCTCCTACGAGCAGTACTTC | CASSTDRSYEQYF
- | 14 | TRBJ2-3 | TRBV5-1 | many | TGCGCCAGCAGCTTGGACTCATCCCCCCTTACGCAGTATTTT | CASSLDSSPLTQYF
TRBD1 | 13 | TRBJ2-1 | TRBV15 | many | TGTGCCACCAGCAGAGACAGGGGGAATGAGCAGTTCTTC | CATSRDRGNEQFF
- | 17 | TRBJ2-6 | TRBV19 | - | TGTGCCAGTAGTATTGACAGGTCCCTCTCTGGGGCCAACGTCCTGACTTTC | CASSIDRSLSGANVLTF
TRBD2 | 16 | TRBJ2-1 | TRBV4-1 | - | TGCGCCAGCAGCCAAGGGGACCGGCTAGCGGGGCTTGAGCAGTTCTTC | CASSQGDRLAGLEQFF
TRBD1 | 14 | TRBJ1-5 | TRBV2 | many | TGTGCCAGCAGCGGGACAGGGTTCGGCCAGCCCCAGCATTTT | CASSGTGFGQPQHF
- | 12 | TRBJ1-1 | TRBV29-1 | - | TGCAGCGTTGATGGGGGACGGACTGAAGCTTTCTTT | CSVDGGRTEAFF
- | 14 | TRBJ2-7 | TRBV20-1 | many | TGCAGTGCTAGTAATCAGGGTTTGAACTACGAGCAGTACTTC | CSASNQGLNYEQYF
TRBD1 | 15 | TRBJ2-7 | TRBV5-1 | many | TGCGCCAGCAGCTTGGAGGGACAGCGGACCTACGAGCAGTACTTC | CASSLEGQRTYEQYF
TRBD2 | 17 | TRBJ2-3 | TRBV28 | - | TGTGCCAGCAGTTCATCCCGACTAGCGGCTAGCACAGATACGCAGTATTTT | CASSSSRLAASTDTQYF
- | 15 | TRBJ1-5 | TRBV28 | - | TGTGCCAGCAGCTCTCGCGGGGCGAGCAATCAGCCCCAGCATTTT | CASSSRGASNQPQHF
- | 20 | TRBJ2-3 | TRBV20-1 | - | TGCAGTGCTAGAGATGACCAGGGAGGAGGACAGATACGCAGTATTTCCAGTTTCAATTTT | CSARDDQGGGQIRSISSFNF
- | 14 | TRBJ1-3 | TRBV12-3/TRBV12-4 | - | TGTGCCAGCACCCTGGGGAGAGCTGGAAACACCATATATTTT | CASTLGRAGNTIYF
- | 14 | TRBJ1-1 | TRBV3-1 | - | TGTGCCAGCAGCCTCAGGGATACGAACACTGAAGCTTTCTTT | CASSLRDTNTEAFF
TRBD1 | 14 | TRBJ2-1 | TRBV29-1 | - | TGCAGCGTTGAAAGAGGGGGCGGGTACAATGAGCAGTTCTTC | CSVERGGGYNEQFF
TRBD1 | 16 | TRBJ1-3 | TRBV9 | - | TGTGCCAGCAGCGTAGAGGGGGCTCTCTCTGGAAACACCATATATTTT | CASSVEGALSGNTIYF
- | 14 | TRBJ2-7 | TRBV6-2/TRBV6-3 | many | TGTGCCAGCAGTTACTCCAAGGGAACCTACGAGCAGTACTTC | CASSYSKGTYEQYF
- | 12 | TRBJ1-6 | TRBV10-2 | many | TGCGCCAGCAGAGACAGCAATTCACCCCTCCACTTT | CASRDSNSPLHF
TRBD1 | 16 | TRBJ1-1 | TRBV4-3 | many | TGCGCCAGCAGCCCTGGACCCGGGACAGGGCCAACTGAAGCTTTCTTT | CASSPGPGTGPTEAFF
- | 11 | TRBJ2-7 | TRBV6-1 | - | TGTGCCAGCAGTGGGGCGGGGGAGCAGTACTTC | CASSGAGEQYF
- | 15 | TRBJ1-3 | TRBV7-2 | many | TGTGCCAGCAGCCAGGTTTTAAGGGCTGGAAACACCATATATTTT | CASSQVLRAGNTIYF
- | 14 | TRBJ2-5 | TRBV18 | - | TGTGCCAGCTCACCCCCACGGGACCCGGAGACCCAGTACTTC | CASSPPRDPETQYF
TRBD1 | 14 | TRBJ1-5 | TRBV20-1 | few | TGCAGTGCTAACCAGGGGGGCGCGGATCAGCCCCAGCATTTT | CSANQGGADQPQHF
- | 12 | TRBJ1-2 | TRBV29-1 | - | TGCAGCGTTGAAATAGGGAACCATGGCTACACCTTC | CSVEIGNHGYTF
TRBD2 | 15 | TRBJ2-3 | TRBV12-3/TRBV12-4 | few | TGTGCCAGCAGGAAACTAGCGGGGGCCCAAGATACGCAGTATTTT | CASRKLAGAQDTQYF
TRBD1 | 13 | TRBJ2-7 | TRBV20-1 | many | TGCAGTGCTACCTGGACAGGGGTTCGCGAGCAGTACTTC | CSATWTGVREQYF
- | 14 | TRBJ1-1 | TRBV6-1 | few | TGTGCCAGCCGACGGGACGGGGGGAACACTGAAGCTTTCTTT | CASRRDGGNTEAFF
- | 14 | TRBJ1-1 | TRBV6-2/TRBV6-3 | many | TGTGCCAGCAGCCAATGGGGGGGAGCCACTGAAGCTTTCTTT | CASSQWGGATEAFF